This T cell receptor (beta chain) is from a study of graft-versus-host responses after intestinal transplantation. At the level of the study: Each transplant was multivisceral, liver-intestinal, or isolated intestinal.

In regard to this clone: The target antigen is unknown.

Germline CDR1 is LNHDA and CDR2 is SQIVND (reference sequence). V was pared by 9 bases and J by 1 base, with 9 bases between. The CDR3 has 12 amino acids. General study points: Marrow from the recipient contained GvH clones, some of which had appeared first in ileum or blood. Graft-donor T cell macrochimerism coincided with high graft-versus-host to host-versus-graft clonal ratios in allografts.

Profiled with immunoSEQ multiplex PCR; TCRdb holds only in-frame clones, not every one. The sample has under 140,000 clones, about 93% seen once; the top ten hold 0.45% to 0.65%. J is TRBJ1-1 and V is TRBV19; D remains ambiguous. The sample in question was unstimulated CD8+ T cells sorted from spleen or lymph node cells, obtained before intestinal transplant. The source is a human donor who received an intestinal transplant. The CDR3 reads CASRAQNTEAFF. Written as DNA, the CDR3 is TGTGCCAGCAGAGCCCAGAACACTGAAGCTTTCTTT.